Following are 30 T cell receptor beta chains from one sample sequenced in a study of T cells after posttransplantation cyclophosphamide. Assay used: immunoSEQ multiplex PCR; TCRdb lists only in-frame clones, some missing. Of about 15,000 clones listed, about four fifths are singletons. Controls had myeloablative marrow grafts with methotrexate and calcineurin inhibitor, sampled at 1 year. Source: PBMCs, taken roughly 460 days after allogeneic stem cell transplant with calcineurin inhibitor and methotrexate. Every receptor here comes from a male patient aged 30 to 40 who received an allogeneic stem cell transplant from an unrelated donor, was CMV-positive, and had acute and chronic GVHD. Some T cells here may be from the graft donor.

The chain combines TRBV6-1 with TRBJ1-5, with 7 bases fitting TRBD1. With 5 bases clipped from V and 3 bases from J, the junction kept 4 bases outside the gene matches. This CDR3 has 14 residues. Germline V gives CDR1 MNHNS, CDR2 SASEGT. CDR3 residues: CASSRQGDNQPQHF. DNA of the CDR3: TGTGCCAGCAGTCGACAGGGAGACAATCAGCCCCAGCATTTT.

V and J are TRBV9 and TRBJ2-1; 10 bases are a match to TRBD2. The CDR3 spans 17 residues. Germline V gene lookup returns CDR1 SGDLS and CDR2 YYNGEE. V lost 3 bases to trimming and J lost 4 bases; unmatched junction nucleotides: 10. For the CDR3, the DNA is TGTGCCAGCAGCGCGAGGGGGAGCGGGGGGGGTTACAATGAGCAGTTCTTC. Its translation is CASSARGSGGGYNEQFF.

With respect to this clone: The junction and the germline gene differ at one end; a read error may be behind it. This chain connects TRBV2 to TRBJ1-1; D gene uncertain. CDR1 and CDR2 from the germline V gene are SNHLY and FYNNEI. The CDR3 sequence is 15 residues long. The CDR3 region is CASTETPLANTEAFF. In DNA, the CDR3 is TGTGCCAGCACTGAAACCCCCTTAGCGAACACTGAAGCTTTCTTT. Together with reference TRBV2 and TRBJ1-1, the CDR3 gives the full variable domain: EPEVTQTPSHQVTQMGQEVILRCVPISNHLYFYWYRQILGQKVEFLVSFYNNEISEKSEIFDDQFSVERPDGSNFTLKIRSTKLEDSAMYFCASTETPLANTEAFFGQGTRLTVV.

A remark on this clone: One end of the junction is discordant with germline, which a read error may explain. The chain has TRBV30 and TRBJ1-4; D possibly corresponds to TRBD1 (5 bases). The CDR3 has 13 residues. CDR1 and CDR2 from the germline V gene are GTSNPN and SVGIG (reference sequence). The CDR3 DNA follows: TGCTCGGCGATGTTGGGGGGAGGTGAAAAACTGTTTTTT. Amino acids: CSAMLGGGEKLFF. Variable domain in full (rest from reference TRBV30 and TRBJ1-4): SQTIHQWPATLVQPVGSPLSLECTVEGTSNPNLYWYRQAAGRGLQLLFYSVGIGQISSEVPQNLSASRPQDRQFILSSKKLLLSDSGFYLCSAMLGGGEKLFFGSGTQLSVL.

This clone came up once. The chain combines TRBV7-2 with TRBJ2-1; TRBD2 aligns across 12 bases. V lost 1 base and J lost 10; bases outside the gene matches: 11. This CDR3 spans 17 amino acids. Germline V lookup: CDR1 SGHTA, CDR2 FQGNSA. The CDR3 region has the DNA TGTGCCAGCAGCTTAGGTTCCGGGACTAGCGGGCAAACCGAGCAGTTCTTC. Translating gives CASSLGSGTSGQTEQFF.

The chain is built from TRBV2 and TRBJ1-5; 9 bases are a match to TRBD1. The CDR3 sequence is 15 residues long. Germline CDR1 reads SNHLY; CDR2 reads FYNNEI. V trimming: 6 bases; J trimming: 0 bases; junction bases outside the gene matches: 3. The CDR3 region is CASSGQGISNQPQHF. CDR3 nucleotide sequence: TGTGCCAGCAGCGGACAGGGGATTAGCAATCAGCCCCAGCATTTT.

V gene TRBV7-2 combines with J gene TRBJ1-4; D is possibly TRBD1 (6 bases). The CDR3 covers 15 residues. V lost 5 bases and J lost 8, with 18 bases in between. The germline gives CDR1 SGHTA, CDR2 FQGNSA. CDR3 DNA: TGTGCCAGCAGCCCAGAGGTGCGACAGGTGGAAAAACTGTTTTTT. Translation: CASSPEVRQVEKLFF.

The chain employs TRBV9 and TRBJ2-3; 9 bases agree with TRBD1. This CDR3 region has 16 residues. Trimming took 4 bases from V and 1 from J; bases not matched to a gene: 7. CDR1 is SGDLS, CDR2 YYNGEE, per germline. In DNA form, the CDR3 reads TGTGCCAGCAGCATACAGGGGGCGTCCGGCACAGATACGCAGTATTTT. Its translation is CASSIQGASGTDTQYF. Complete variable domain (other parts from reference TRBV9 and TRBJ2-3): DSGVTQTPKHLITATGQRVTLRCSPRSGDLSVYWYQQSLDQGLQFLIQYYNGEERAKGNILERFSAQQFPDLHSELNLSSLELGDSALYFCASSIQGASGTDTQYFGPGTRLTVL.

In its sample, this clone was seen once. The CDR3 DNA sequence: TGTGCCAGCTCACCGTTAACGGGTGAAGCTTTCTTT. It codes for CASSPLTGEAFF. The gene calls are TRBV18 and TRBJ1-1; D remains ambiguous. CDR3 length equals 12 residues. Trimming stripped 3 bases from V and 7 bases from J, with 9 bases between. Germline CDR1 and CDR2: KGHSH and LQKENI. Variable domain in full (rest from reference TRBV18 and TRBJ1-1): NAGVMQNPRHLVRRRGQEARLRCSPMKGHSHVYWYRQLPEEGLKFMVYLQKENIIDESGMPKERFSAEFPKEGPSILRIQQVVRGDSAAYFCASSPLTGEAFFGQGTRLTVV.

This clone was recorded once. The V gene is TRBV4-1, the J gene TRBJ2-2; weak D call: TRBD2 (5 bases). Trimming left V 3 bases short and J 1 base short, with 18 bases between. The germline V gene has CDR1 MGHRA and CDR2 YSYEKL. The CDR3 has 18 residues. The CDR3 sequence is CASSHPRSPRENTGELFF. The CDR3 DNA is TGCGCCAGCAGCCACCCCAGGTCGCCCCGGGAGAACACCGGGGAGCTGTTTTTT.

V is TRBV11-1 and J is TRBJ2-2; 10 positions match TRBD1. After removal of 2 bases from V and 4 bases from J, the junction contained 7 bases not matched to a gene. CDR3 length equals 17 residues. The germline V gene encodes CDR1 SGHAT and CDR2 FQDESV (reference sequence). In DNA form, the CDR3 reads TGTGCCAGCAGCTTAAGAAGTGGGACAGGGGCCACCGGGGAGCTGTTTTTT. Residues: CASSLRSGTGATGELFF.

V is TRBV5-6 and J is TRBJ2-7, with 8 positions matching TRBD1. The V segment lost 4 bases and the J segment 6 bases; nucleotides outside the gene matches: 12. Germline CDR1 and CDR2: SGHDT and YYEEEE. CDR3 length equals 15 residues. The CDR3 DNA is TGTGCCAGCAGCGTGAGACAGGGGAACGCTCCCGAGCAGTACTTC. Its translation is CASSVRQGNAPEQYF.

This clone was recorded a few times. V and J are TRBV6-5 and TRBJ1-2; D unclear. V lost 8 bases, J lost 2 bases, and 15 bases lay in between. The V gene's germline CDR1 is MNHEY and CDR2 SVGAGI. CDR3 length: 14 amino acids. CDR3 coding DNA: TGTGCCAGCTTCCGGTCGGGGAGAAACTATGGCTACACCTTC. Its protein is CASFRSGRNYGYTF.

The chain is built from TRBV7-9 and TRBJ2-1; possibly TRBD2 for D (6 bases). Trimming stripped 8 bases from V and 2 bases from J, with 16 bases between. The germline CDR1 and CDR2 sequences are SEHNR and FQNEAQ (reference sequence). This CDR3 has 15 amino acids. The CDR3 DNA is TGTGCCAGCCATGGGACGGGGACTCCCTACAATGAGCAGTTCTTC. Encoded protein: CASHGTGTPYNEQFF. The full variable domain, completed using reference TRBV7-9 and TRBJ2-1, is DTGVSQNPRHKITKRGQNVTFRCDPISEHNRLYWYRQTLGQGPEFLTYFQNEAQLEKSRLLSDRFSAERPKGSFSTLEIQRTEQGDSAMYLCASHGTGTPYNEQFFGPGTRLTVL.

DNA of the CDR3: TGTGCCAGCAGCCGTGACAGGTTAGGTGAAGCTTTCTTT. This codes for CASSRDRLGEAFF. This rearrangement joins TRBV5-4 to TRBJ1-1; TRBD1 is a possible D gene (6 bases). The V end lost 4 bases, the J end lost 7 bases, and 14 bases lay between the germline ends. CDR1 SGHNT and CDR2 YYREEE come from the germline V gene (reference sequence). This CDR3 is 13 amino acids long.

CDR3 sequence reads: CASSTSGPLFNNEQFF. The CDR3 bases are TGTGCCAGTAGCACCAGCGGGCCTTTATTTAACAATGAGCAGTTCTTC. The rearrangement joins TRBV19 to TRBJ2-1, with a weak D call TRBD2 (6 bases). Germline V lookup: CDR1 LNHDA, CDR2 SQIVND (reference sequence). The CDR3 extends over 16 amino acids. The V end lost 6 bases, the J end lost 5 bases, and 20 bases lay between the germline ends.

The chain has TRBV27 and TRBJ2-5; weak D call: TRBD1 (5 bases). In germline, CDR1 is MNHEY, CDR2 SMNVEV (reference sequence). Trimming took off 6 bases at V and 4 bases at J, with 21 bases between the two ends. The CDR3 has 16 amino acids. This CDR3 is CASSQMGLERGETQYF. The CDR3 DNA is TGTGCCAGCAGCCAGATGGGTCTGGAAAGGGGAGAGACCCAGTACTTC.

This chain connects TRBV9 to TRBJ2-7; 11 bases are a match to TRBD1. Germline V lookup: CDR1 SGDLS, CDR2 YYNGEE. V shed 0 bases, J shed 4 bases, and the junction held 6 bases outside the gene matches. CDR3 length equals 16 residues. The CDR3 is CASSVGGTGGRYEQYF. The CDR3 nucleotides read TGTGCCAGCAGCGTAGGAGGGACAGGGGGTAGATACGAGCAGTACTTC.

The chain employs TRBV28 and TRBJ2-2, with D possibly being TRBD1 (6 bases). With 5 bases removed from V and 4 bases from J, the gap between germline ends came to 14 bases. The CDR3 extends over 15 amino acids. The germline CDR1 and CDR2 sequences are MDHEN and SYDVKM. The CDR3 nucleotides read TGTGCCAGCAGTCTCCGACAGGATACCACCGGGGAGCTGTTTTTT. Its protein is CASSLRQDTTGELFF.

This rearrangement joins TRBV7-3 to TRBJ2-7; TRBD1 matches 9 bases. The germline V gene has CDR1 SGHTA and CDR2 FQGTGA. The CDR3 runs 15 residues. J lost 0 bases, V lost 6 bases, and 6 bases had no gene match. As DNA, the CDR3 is TGTGCCAGCAGTTATGACAGGGGGAGCTCCTACGAGCAGTACTTC. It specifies CASSYDRGSSYEQYF.

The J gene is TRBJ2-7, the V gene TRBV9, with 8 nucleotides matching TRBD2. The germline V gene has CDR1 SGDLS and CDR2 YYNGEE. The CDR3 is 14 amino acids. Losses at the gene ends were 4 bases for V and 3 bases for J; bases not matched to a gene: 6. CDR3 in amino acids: CASSPSLAGYEQYF. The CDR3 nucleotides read TGTGCCAGCAGCCCCTCGCTAGCGGGCTACGAGCAGTACTTC.

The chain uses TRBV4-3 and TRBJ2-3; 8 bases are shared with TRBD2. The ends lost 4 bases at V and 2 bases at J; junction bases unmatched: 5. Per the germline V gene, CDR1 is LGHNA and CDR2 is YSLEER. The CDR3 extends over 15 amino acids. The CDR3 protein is CASSPGAGATDTQYF. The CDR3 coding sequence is TGCGCCAGCAGCCCGGGAGCGGGGGCCACAGATACGCAGTATTTT.

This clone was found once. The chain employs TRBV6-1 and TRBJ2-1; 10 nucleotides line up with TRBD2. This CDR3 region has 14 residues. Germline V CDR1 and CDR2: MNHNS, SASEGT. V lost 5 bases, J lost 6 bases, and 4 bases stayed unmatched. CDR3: CASSRLAGANEQFF. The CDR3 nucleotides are TGTGCCAGCAGTCGTCTAGCGGGGGCCAATGAGCAGTTCTTC.

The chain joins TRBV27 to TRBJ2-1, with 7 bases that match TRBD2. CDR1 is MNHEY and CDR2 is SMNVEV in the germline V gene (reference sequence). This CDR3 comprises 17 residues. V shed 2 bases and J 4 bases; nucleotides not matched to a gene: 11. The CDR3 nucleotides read TGTGCCAGCAGTTTAGAACGACTAGCCATACGTTACAATGAGCAGTTCTTC. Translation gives CASSLERLAIRYNEQFF.

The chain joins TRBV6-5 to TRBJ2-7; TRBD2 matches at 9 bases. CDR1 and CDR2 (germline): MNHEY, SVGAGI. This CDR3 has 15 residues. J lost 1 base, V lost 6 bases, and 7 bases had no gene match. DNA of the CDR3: TGTGCCAGCAGCCGACTAGCGGATCCTTCCTACGAGCAGTACTTC. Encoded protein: CASSRLADPSYEQYF.

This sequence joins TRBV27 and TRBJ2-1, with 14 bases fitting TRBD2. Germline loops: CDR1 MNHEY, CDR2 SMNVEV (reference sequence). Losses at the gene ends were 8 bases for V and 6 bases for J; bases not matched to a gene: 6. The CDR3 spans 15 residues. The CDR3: CASSQGTSGGNEQFF. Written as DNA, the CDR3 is TGTGCCAGCTCGCAGGGGACTAGCGGGGGCAATGAGCAGTTCTTC.

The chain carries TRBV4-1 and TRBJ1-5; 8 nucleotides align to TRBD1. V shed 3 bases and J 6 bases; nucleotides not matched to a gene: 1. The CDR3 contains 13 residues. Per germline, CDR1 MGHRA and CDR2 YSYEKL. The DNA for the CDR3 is TGCGCCAGCAGCCAGACAGGGGTTCAGCCCCAGCATTTT. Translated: CASSQTGVQPQHF.

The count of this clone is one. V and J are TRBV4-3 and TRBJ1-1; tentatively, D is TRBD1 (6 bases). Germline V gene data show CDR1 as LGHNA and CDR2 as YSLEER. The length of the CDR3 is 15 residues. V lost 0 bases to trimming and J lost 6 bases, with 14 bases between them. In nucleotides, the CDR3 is TGCGCCAGCAGCCAAGAATCACAGGGTATAGCTGAAGCTTTCTTT. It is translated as CASSQESQGIAEAFF.

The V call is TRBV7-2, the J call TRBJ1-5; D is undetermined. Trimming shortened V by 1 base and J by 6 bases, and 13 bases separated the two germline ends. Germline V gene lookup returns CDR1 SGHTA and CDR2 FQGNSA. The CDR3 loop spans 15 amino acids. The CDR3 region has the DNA TGTGCCAGCAGCTTAGGCAGCGCCGGGATTCAGCCCCAGCATTTT. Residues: CASSLGSAGIQPQHF. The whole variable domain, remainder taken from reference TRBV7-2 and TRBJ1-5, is GAGVSQSPSNKVTEKGKDVELRCDPISGHTALYWYRQSLGQGLEFLIYFQGNSAPDKSGLPSDRFSAERTGGSVSTLTIQRTQQEDSAVYLCASSLGSAGIQPQHFGDGTRLSIL.

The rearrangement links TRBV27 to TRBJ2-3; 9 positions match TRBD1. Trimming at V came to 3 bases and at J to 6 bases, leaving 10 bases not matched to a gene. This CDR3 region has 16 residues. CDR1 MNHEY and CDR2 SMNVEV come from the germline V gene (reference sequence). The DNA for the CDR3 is TGTGCCAGCAGTTTGACTGGGACAGGGAGAAGGGATACGCAGTATTTT. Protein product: CASSLTGTGRRDTQYF.